These 30 T cell receptor beta chains came from one sample sequenced in a study of T cell changes during pregnancy in multiple sclerosis. Sequencing was performed with immunoSEQ multiplex PCR; in TCRdb, only in-frame clones are kept and a portion is missing. The sample has 40,000 to 60,000 clones, just over 90% seen once. The specimen comprised CD4+ T cells from peripheral blood mononuclear cells, sampled before pregnancy. These receptors were taken from a female donor with multiple sclerosis, enrolled in a pregnancy study.

The chain is built from TRBV4-2 and TRBJ2-7; possibly TRBD2 for D (5 bases). Trimming pared 6 bases from V and 0 bases from J, leaving 18 bases between. The CDR3 runs to 16 residues. In germline, CDR1 is LGHNA, CDR2 YNFKEQ. In nucleotides, the CDR3 is TGTGCCAGCAGACATACTGGACTGACTTCCTCCTACGAGCAGTACTTC. Protein product: CASRHTGLTSSYEQYF.

The V call is TRBV5-8, the J call TRBJ2-5, with a tentative D call TRBD1 (5 bases). CDR1 and CDR2 from the germline V gene are SGHTS and YDEGEE. Trimming took off 0 bases at V and 2 bases at J, with 8 bases between the two ends. This CDR3 has 14 residues. The CDR3 DNA follows: TGTGCCAGCAGCTTGGGACAGAGACAAGAGACCCAGTACTTC. Translated, it gives CASSLGQRQETQYF.

The rearrangement joins TRBV28 to TRBJ1-5; 7 bases line up with TRBD1. The ends lost 4 bases at V and 7 bases at J; junction bases unmatched: 16. Per the germline V gene, CDR1 is MDHEN and CDR2 is SYDVKM. The CDR3 is made up of 17 amino acids. The CDR3 sequence: CASSSQTLDRRGQPQHF. The CDR3 nucleotides read TGTGCCAGCAGTTCACAGACCTTGGACAGGCGGGGACAGCCCCAGCATTTT.

This chain joins TRBV9 and TRBJ2-3; 7 bases fit TRBD1. The CDR3 has 13 amino acids. The V gene end was trimmed by 3 bases and the J gene end by 7 bases; junction bases not matched to a gene: 5. Germline V gene lookup returns CDR1 SGDLS and CDR2 YYNGEE. CDR3 coding DNA: TGTGCCAGCAGCGGGACAGGCTCTTATACGCAGTATTTT. Protein product: CASSGTGSYTQYF.

The chain combines TRBV7-9 with TRBJ1-2; 8 nucleotides align to TRBD1. The CDR3 length is 14 residues. Germline V CDR1 and CDR2: SEHNR, FQNEAQ (reference sequence). V was clipped by 7 bases and J by 8 bases; unmatched bases: 12. The CDR3 DNA reads TGTGCCAGCACCTTTATGGACAGGGAGGGCGGCTACACCTTC. Residues: CASTFMDREGGYTF.

V and J are TRBV19 and TRBJ1-1; 8 nucleotides match TRBD1. Germline V gene lookup returns CDR1 LNHDA and CDR2 SQIVND (reference sequence). The trim removed 6 bases at V and 4 bases at J, leaving 7 bases unmatched. CDR3 length: 14 residues. CDR3 sequence reads: CASRTGQGGTEAFF. The CDR3, as DNA: TGTGCCAGTAGGACAGGACAGGGCGGCACTGAAGCTTTCTTT. Complete variable domain (other parts from reference TRBV19 and TRBJ1-1): DGGITQSPKYLFRKEGQNVTLSCEQNLNHDAMYWYRQDPGQGLRLIYYSQIVNDFQKGDIAEGYSVSREKKESFPLTVTSAQKNPTAFYLCASRTGQGGTEAFFGQGTRLTVV.

The genes are TRBV5-1 and TRBJ2-7, with 13 bases lining up with TRBD2. Losses at the gene ends were 3 bases for V and 2 bases for J; bases not matched to a gene: 5. Germline lookup yields CDR1 SGHRS and CDR2 YFSETQ. The CDR3 is 16 residues long. CDR3 DNA: TGCGCCAGCAGCTGGACCGGGACTAGCGGGACCTACGAGCAGTACTTC. Protein product: CASSWTGTSGTYEQYF.

This clone has a handful of counts. CDR3 protein: CSANRGRAEAFF. The CDR3 DNA reads as TGCAGCGCAAACAGGGGTCGGGCTGAAGCTTTCTTT. This chain uses TRBV29-1 with TRBJ1-1; TRBD1 aligns across 7 bases. CDR3 length: 12 amino acids. J was trimmed by 6 bases and V by 7 bases; bases with no gene match: 8. Germline lookup yields CDR1 SQVTM and CDR2 ANQGSEA.

This chain joins TRBV11-3 and TRBJ2-3; tentatively, D is TRBD2 (6 bases). V lost 1 base and J 3 bases, leaving 17 bases between the germline ends. The CDR3 extends over 17 amino acids. Germline V gene sequence: CDR1 SGHNT, CDR2 YENEEA. In DNA form, the CDR3 reads TGTGCCAGCAGCTTAGTTTCTCGGGCGGAGGGGACAGATACGCAGTATTTT. Translating it yields CASSLVSRAEGTDTQYF.

V is TRBV2 and J is TRBJ1-2; D remains unclear. There are 13 residues in the CDR3. Deletions cut 6 bases from V and 4 bases from J, with 12 bases between. Germline CDR1 and CDR2: SNHLY and FYNNEI. In DNA, the CDR3 is TGTGCCAGCAGCCAGGTGACCGGCTATGGCTACACCTTC. Encoded protein: CASSQVTGYGYTF.

V and J are TRBV29-1 and TRBJ1-2, with 9 bases that match TRBD1. V trimming: 1 base; J trimming: 2 bases; junction bases outside the gene matches: 20. There are 20 residues in the CDR3. Germline V lookup: CDR1 SQVTM, CDR2 ANQGSEA. CDR3 coding DNA: TGCAGCGTTGAAGGAAGGGGGGTCGGGACAGGGATATTGCGCAACTATGGCTACACCTTC. Encoded protein: CSVEGRGVGTGILRNYGYTF. Variable domain in full (rest from reference TRBV29-1 and TRBJ1-2): SAVISQKPSRDICQRGTSLTIQCQVDSQVTMMFWYRQQPGQSLTLIATANQGSEATYESGFVIDKFPISRPNLTFSTLTVSNMSPEDSSIYLCSVEGRGVGTGILRNYGYTFGSGTRLTVV.

The genes are TRBV27 and TRBJ1-3; D not certain. Germline V lookup: CDR1 MNHEY, CDR2 SMNVEV (reference sequence). Between the trimmed V and J ends, which lost 6 bases and 0 bases, there was a span of 6 bases. The CDR3 contains 13 residues. DNA for the CDR3: TGTGCCAGCAGGACTCACTCTGGAAACACCATATATTTT. It yields the protein CASRTHSGNTIYF.

The chain uses TRBV19 and TRBJ2-3; possibly TRBD1 for D (6 bases). Trimming left V 10 bases short and J 4 bases short, with 15 bases between. This CDR3 comprises 13 residues. The germline V gene has CDR1 LNHDA and CDR2 SQIVND (reference sequence). CDR3 in DNA: TGTGCCACCAGGGGTCAACGGGCAGATACGCAGTATTTT. Its translation: CATRGQRADTQYF.

This sequence joins TRBV2 and TRBJ2-1; maybe TRBD2 (5 bases). V lost 1 base and J lost 8, with 12 bases in between. This CDR3 has 14 residues. Germline values: CDR1 SNHLY, CDR2 FYNNEI. CDR3 sequence: CASSEGLKVDEQFF. The CDR3 DNA follows: TGTGCCAGCAGTGAAGGACTAAAGGTCGATGAGCAGTTCTTC.

This clone was observed once. CDR3 in amino acids: CASRNRGGGYGYTF. CDR3 nucleotides: TGTGCCAGTAGGAACAGGGGGGGAGGCTATGGCTACACCTTC. The rearrangement joins TRBV19 to TRBJ1-2; 8 nucleotides line up with TRBD1. Trimming took 6 bases from V and 4 from J; bases not matched to a gene: 7. Per the germline V gene, CDR1 is LNHDA and CDR2 is SQIVND (reference sequence). CDR3 length: 14 amino acids.

The chain uses TRBV7-9 and TRBJ2-4, with TRBD2 as a possible D gene (5 bases). The V end was cut by 1 base, the J end by 3 bases, with 16 bases between. Germline assignment: CDR1 SEHNR and CDR2 FQNEAQ (reference sequence). The CDR3 is 17 amino acids. CDR3 loop: CASSLDFGGGGKNIQYF. CDR3 sequence (DNA): TGTGCCAGCAGCTTAGATTTTGGAGGAGGAGGCAAAAACATTCAGTACTTC.

The CDR3 DNA sequence: TGTGCCAGCAGTGCGTGGAGCGGCCAGCCCCAGCATTTT. This sequence encodes CASSAWSGQPQHF. The chain couples TRBV6-4 to TRBJ1-5; D unclear. The CDR3 contains 13 residues. Germline-derived CDR1 and CDR2 are MRHNA and SNTAGT. V lost 4 bases to trimming and J lost 7 bases, with 11 bases between them.

The chain carries TRBV7-2 and TRBJ1-1, with 7 positions matching TRBD1. Germline V gives CDR1 SGHTA, CDR2 FQGNSA. The CDR3 covers 14 residues. The trim removed 6 bases at V and 6 bases at J, leaving 10 bases unmatched. The CDR3 nucleotides read TGTGCCAGCAGTACAGGGGCGCCGGGGTCTGAAGCTTTCTTT. It codes for CASSTGAPGSEAFF.

This chain joins TRBV27 and TRBJ1-2, with D possibly matching TRBD1 (5 bases). Germline assignment: CDR1 MNHEY and CDR2 SMNVEV (reference sequence). The CDR3 loop spans 13 amino acids. With 4 bases removed from V and 6 bases from J, the gap between germline ends came to 12 bases. The CDR3 bases are TGTGCCAGCAGTTATCGGGGGAGGGATGGCTACACCTTC. Its protein product is CASSYRGRDGYTF.

The chain employs TRBV5-1 and TRBJ2-3; a weak D match, TRBD2 (6 bases). With 7 bases removed from V and 0 bases from J, the gap between germline ends came to 15 bases. Germline assignment: CDR1 SGHRS and CDR2 YFSETQ. There are 15 residues in the CDR3. CDR3 residues: CASWGTGLSTDTQYF. DNA for the CDR3: TGCGCCAGCTGGGGAACGGGACTCAGCACAGATACGCAGTATTTT. The variable domain in full, completed from reference TRBV5-1 and TRBJ2-3, reads KAGVTQTPRYLIKTRGQQVTLSCSPISGHRSVSWYQQTPGQGLQFLFEYFSETQRNKGNFPGRFSGRQFSNSRSEMNVSTLELGDSALYLCASWGTGLSTDTQYFGPGTRLTVL.

V is TRBV11-2 and J is TRBJ1-1, with 9 bases aligning to TRBD1. Looked up from germline, CDR1 is SGHAT and CDR2 is FQNNGV. This CDR3 is built from 13 residues. After removal of 4 bases from V and 3 bases from J, the junction contained 0 bases not matched to a gene. CDR3 DNA: TGTGCCAGCAGCTGGACAGGGGACACTGAAGCTTTCTTT. It codes for CASSWTGDTEAFF.

This rearrangement joins TRBV5-1 to TRBJ2-1; TRBD2 matches at 8 bases. CDR1 and CDR2 (germline): SGHRS, YFSETQ. After removal of 2 bases from V and 7 bases from J, the junction contained 11 bases not matched to a gene. This CDR3 is 16 amino acids long. The CDR3 DNA follows: TGCGCCAGCAGCTTCGTCGCTAGCGGGTTACCTAATGAGCAGTTCTTC. Protein: CASSFVASGLPNEQFF.

The chain uses TRBV19 and TRBJ1-2; D remains unclear. This CDR3 comprises 14 residues. CDR1 and CDR2 (germline): LNHDA, SQIVND (reference sequence). The ends were cut back, 7 bases at V and 5 bases at J, with 17 bases in the middle. The CDR3 bases are TGTGCCAGTACTGGCCTGCAGCGGAGTTATGGCTACACCTTC. This sequence encodes CASTGLQRSYGYTF.

This rearrangement joins TRBV5-1 to TRBJ2-1; 10 bases are shared with TRBD2. Losses at the gene ends were 3 bases for V and 8 bases for J; bases not matched to a gene: 8. The CDR3 runs 15 residues. In germline, CDR1 is SGHRS, CDR2 YFSETQ. The CDR3 DNA follows: TGCGCCAGCAGCTCCCCCGGGACTAGCGTCGATGAGCAGTTCTTC. Protein: CASSSPGTSVDEQFF.

The chain has TRBV4-1 and TRBJ2-1; the D gene is possibly TRBD2 (5 bases). Trimming shortened V by 4 bases and J by 6 bases, and 19 bases separated the two germline ends. Germline CDR1 and CDR2: MGHRA and YSYEKL. The CDR3 spans 16 residues. The CDR3 is CASSLLPGIGVNEQFF. CDR3 nucleotide sequence: TGCGCCAGCAGCCTACTTCCGGGAATTGGGGTCAATGAGCAGTTCTTC.

The chain joins TRBV27 to TRBJ1-4; D possibly corresponds to TRBD1 (6 bases). V was pared by 6 bases and J by 0 bases, with 14 bases between. This CDR3 spans 16 amino acids. The germline V gene encodes CDR1 MNHEY and CDR2 SMNVEV (reference sequence). CDR3 coding DNA: TGTGCCAGCAGCAGGGGCGCAATTGCAACTAATGAAAAACTGTTTTTT. Translation gives CASSRGAIATNEKLFF.

This chain links TRBV5-1 with TRBJ2-7; TRBD1 aligns across 9 bases. The germline V gene encodes CDR1 SGHRS and CDR2 YFSETQ. The CDR3 is 14 residues long. The junction had 6 bases not matched to a gene; V was cut back by 2 bases and J by 6 bases. The CDR3 DNA is TGCGCCAGCAGCTTACAGGGGGCGCCGACCGAGCAGTACTTC. Its translation: CASSLQGAPTEQYF.

V is TRBV11-2 and J is TRBJ1-5; maybe TRBD1 (5 bases). Trimming took off 6 bases at V and 4 bases at J, with 16 bases between the two ends. Germline loops: CDR1 SGHAT, CDR2 FQNNGV. This CDR3 is built from 15 residues. The CDR3 is CASSPHAGGNQPQHF. CDR3 coding DNA: TGTGCCAGCAGTCCACACGCCGGGGGGAATCAGCCCCAGCATTTT.

The V and J genes are TRBV13 and TRBJ1-1; TRBD1 is a possible D gene (6 bases). The V gene's germline CDR1 is PRHDT and CDR2 FYEKMQ (reference sequence). The CDR3 is made up of 13 amino acids. V was shortened by 7 bases and J by 2 bases, with 11 bases between the two germline ends. In DNA form, the CDR3 reads TGTGCCAGCATTTTCAGGGGTAACACTGAAGCTTTCTTT. It translates to CASIFRGNTEAFF.

The rearrangement joins TRBV27 to TRBJ2-2; the D gene is possibly TRBD2 (6 bases). CDR3 length equals 17 residues. The V end lost 0 bases, the J end lost 3 bases, and 14 bases lay between the germline ends. Germline CDR1 is MNHEY and CDR2 is SMNVEV (reference sequence). In DNA form, the CDR3 reads TGTGCCAGCAGTTTATCGAGGCTAGCGTCGTACACCGGGGAGCTGTTTTTT. Protein sequence: CASSLSRLASYTGELFF.